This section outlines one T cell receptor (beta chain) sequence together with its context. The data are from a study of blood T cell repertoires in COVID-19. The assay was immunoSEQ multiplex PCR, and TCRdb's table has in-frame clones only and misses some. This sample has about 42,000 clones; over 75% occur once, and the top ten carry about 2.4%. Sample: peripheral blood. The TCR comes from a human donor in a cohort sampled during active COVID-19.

The CDR3 DNA follows: TGTGCCAGCAGGACAGGGGGCCGAGAGACCCAGTACTTC. Its protein is CASRTGGRETQYF. The V call is TRBV6-5, the J call TRBJ2-5, with 10 positions matching TRBD1. V lost 6 bases, J lost 4 bases, and 2 bases stayed unmatched. Germline V gives CDR1 MNHEY, CDR2 SVGAGI. The CDR3 loop spans 13 amino acids.